This passage covers 6 T cell receptor beta chains from one sample sequenced in a study of T-cell reconstitution after alpha-beta-depleted transplantation in children. This sample's TCRbeta library carried unique molecular identifier barcodes. TCRdb itself ran the PCR reads through MiXCR, one entry per CDR3 protein. The profile covers approximately 340,000 distinct CDR3 sequences, with under 13% appearing a single time and 2% to 3% taken by the ten largest. The specimen was PBMCs from the stem cell graft donor, collected from the stem cell graft. The receptors shown here come from a human donor who donated a stem cell graft to a child with acute lymphoblastic leukemia.

This clonotype was counted only a few times. The chain links TRBV3-1 to TRBJ1-1; possibly TRBD1 for D (6 bases). This CDR3 spans 17 amino acids. Germline assignment: CDR1 LGHDT and CDR2 YNNKEL (reference sequence). V was trimmed by 4 bases and J by 1 base, leaving 19 bases between them. In DNA, the CDR3 is TGTGCCAGCAGCCCGGGACAAGGAAAGGGCCGGAACACTGAAGCTTTCTTT. This encodes CASSPGQGKGRNTEAFF.

The rearrangement links TRBV27 to TRBJ1-1, with D unclear. Germline values: CDR1 MNHEY, CDR2 SMNVEV (reference sequence). Trimming shortened V by 1 base and J by 4 bases, and 19 bases separated the two germline ends. There are 17 residues in the CDR3. CDR3 DNA sequence: TGTGCCAGCAGTTTATACTACCTTCCGGGGTTCGGCACTGAAGCTTTCTTT. This gives the protein CASSLYYLPGFGTEAFF.

There are many counts of this clonotype. V is TRBV12-3 or TRBV12-4 and J is TRBJ2-2; 7 bases fit TRBD2. The CDR3 has 16 amino acids. V dropped 6 bases and J dropped 4; count of bases not matched to a gene: 11. The CDR3 loop reads CASSPGRGEGTGELFF. The CDR3 DNA is TGTGCCAGCAGCCCGGGCCGGGGGGAGGGCACCGGGGAGCTGTTTTTT.

The rearrangement uses TRBV5-1 and TRBJ2-7; D is uncertain. The CDR3 runs to 14 residues. Germline V gene sequence: CDR1 SGHRS, CDR2 YFSETQ. V dropped 0 bases and J dropped 0 bases, with 7 bases sitting between them. CDR3 sequence reads: CASSLVDDSYEQYF. The CDR3 bases are TGCGCCAGCAGCTTGGTTGACGACTCCTACGAGCAGTACTTC. The entire variable domain, with the rest obtained from reference TRBV5-1 and TRBJ2-7, is as follows: KAGVTQTPRYLIKTRGQQVTLSCSPISGHRSVSWYQQTPGQGLQFLFEYFSETQRNKGNFPGRFSGRQFSNSRSEMNVSTLELGDSALYLCASSLVDDSYEQYFGPGTRLTVT.

This clonotype was detected a few times. The chain is built from TRBV12-3 or TRBV12-4 and TRBJ2-1; 10 bases agree with TRBD2. CDR3 size: 15 residues. The V gene end was trimmed by 6 bases and the J gene end by 5 bases; junction bases not matched to a gene: 7. This CDR3 reads CASSRGLAAHNEQFF. CDR3 bases: TGTGCCAGCAGCCGCGGACTAGCGGCTCACAATGAGCAGTTCTTC.

This clonotype has a handful of counts. The rearrangement joins TRBV7-8 to TRBJ1-2, with TRBD1 identical over 12 bases. The CDR3 contains 16 residues. Trimming took 6 bases from V and 8 from J; bases not matched to a gene: 13. Germline CDR1 SGHVS, CDR2 FQNEAQ. CDR3 DNA: TGTGCCAGCAGTTGGACCCCCGGGACAGGGGGCCTCGGCTACACCTTC. As protein: CASSWTPGTGGLGYTF. Looking up the rest from reference TRBV7-8 and TRBJ1-2 gives the full variable domain: GAGVSQSPRYKVAKRGQDVALRCDPISGHVSLFWYQQALGQGPEFLTYFQNEAQLDKSGLPSDRFFAERPEGSVSTLKIQRTQQEDSAVYLCASSWTPGTGGLGYTFGSGTRLTVV.